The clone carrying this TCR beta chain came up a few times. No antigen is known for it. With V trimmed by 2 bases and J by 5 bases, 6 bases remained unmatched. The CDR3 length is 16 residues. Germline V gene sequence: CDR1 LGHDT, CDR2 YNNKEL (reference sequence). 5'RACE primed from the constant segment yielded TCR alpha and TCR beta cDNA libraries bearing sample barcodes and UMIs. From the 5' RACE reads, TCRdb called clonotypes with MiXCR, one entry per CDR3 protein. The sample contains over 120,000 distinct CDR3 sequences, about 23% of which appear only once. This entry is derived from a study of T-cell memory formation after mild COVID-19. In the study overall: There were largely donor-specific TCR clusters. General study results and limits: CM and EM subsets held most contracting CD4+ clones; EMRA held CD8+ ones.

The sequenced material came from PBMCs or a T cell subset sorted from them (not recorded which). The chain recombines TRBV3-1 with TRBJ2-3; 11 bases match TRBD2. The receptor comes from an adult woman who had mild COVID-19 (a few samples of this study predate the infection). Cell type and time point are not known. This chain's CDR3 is CASSQSLAGVQDTQYF. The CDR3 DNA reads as TGTGCCAGCAGCCAATCACTAGCGGGAGTGCAAGATACGCAGTATTTT.